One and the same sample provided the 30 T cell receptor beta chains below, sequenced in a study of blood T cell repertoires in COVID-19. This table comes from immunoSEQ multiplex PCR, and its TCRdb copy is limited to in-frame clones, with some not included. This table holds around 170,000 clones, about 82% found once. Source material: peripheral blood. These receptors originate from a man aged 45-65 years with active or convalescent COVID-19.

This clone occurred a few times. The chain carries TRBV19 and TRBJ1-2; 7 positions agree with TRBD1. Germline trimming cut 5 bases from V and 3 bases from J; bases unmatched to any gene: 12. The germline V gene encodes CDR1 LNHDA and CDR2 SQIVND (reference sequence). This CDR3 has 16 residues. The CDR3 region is CASSSDPSGGYYGYTF. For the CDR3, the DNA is TGTGCCAGTAGTTCCGACCCTTCAGGGGGTTACTATGGCTACACCTTC.

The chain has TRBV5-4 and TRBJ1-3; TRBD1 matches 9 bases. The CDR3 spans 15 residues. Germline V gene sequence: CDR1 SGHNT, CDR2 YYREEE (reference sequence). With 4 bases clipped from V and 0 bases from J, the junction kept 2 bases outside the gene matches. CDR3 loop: CASSGDRASGNTIYF. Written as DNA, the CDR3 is TGTGCCAGCAGCGGGGACAGGGCCTCTGGAAACACCATATATTTT.

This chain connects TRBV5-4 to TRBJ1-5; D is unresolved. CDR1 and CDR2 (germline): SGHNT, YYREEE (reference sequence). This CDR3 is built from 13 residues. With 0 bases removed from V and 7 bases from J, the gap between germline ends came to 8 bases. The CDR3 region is CASSLDSQQPQHF. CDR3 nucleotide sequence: TGTGCCAGCAGCTTGGATTCCCAGCAGCCCCAGCATTTT.

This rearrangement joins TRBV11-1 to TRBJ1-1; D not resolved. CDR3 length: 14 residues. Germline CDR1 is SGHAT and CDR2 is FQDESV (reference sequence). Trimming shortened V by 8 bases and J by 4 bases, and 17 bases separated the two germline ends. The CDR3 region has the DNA TGTGCCAGCGGGGTGAACGGGGTTGGCACTGAAGCTTTCTTT. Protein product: CASGVNGVGTEAFF. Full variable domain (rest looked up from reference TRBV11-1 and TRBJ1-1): EAEVAQSPRYKITEKSQAVAFWCDPISGHATLYWYRQILGQGPELLVQFQDESVVDDSQLPKDRFSAERLKGVDSTLKIQPAELGDSAMYLCASGVNGVGTEAFFGQGTRLTVV.

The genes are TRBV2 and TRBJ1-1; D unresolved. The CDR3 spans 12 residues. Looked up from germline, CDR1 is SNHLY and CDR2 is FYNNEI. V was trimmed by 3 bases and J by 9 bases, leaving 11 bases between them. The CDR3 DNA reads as TGTGCCAGCAGTGATAGCGAAACAAAAGCTTTCTTT. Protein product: CASSDSETKAFF.

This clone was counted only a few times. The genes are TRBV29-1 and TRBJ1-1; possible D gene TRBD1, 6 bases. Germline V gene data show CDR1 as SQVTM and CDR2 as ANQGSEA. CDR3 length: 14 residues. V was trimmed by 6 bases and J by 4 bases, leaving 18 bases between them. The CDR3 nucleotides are TGCAGCGTAGACGGGACATCTGGGGTCACTGAAGCTTTCTTT. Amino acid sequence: CSVDGTSGVTEAFF.

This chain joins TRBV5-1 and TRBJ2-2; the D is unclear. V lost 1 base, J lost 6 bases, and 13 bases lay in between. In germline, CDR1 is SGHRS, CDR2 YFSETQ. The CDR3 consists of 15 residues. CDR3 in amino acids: CASSLINQRPGELFF. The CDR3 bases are TGCGCCAGCAGCTTGATAAACCAGCGTCCCGGGGAGCTGTTTTTT.

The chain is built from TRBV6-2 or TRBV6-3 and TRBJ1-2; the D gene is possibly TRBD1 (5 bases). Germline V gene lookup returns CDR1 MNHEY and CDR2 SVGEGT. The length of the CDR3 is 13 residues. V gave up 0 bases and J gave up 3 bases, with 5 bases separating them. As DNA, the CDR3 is TGTGCCAGCAGTTACTCAGGGGACTATGGCTACACCTTC. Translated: CASSYSGDYGYTF.

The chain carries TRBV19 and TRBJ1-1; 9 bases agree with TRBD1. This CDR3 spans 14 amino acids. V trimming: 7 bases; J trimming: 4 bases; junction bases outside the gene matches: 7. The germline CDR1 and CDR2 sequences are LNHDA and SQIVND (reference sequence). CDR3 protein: CASNPMDRGTEAFF. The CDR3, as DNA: TGTGCCAGTAATCCTATGGACAGGGGCACTGAAGCTTTCTTT.

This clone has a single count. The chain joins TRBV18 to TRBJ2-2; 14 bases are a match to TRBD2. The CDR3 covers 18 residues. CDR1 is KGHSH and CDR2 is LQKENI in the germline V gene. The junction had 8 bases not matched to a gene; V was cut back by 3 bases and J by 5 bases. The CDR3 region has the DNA TGTGCCAGCTCACCCCTTCCGGGACTAGCGGGAGCGACCGGGGAGCTGTTTTTT. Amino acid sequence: CASSPLPGLAGATGELFF. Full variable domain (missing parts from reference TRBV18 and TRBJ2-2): NAGVMQNPRHLVRRRGQEARLRCSPMKGHSHVYWYRQLPEEGLKFMVYLQKENIIDESGMPKERFSAEFPKEGPSILRIQQVVRGDSAAYFCASSPLPGLAGATGELFFGEGSRLTVL.

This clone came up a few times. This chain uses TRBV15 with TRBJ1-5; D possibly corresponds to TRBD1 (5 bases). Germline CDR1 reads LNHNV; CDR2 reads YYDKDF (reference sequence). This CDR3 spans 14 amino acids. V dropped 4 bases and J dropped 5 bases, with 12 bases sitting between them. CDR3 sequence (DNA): TGTGCCACCAGCAAGGACATTTGGGATCAGCCCCAGCATTTT. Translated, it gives CATSKDIWDQPQHF.

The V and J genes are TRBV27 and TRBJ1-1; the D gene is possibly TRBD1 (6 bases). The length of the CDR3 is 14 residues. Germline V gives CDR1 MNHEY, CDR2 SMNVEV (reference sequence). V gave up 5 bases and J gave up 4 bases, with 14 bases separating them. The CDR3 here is CASSLTGSGTEAFF. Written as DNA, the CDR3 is TGTGCCAGCAGTCTTACAGGGTCGGGCACTGAAGCTTTCTTT.

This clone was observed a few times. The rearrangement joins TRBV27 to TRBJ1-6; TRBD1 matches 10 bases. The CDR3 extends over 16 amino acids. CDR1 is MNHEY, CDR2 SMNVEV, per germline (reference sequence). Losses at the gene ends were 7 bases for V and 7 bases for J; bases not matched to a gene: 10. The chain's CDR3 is CASTRSTGGLNSPLHF. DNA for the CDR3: TGTGCCAGCACCCGTTCGACAGGGGGCCTAAATTCACCCCTCCACTTT.

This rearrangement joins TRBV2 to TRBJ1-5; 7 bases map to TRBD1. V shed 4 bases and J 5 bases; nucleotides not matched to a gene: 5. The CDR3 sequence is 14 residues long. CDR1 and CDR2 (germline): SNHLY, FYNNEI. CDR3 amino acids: CASSGQGRDQPQHF. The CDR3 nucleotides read TGTGCCAGCAGTGGACAGGGAAGGGATCAGCCCCAGCATTTT. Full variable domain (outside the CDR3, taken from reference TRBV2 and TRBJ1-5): EPEVTQTPSHQVTQMGQEVILRCVPISNHLYFYWYRQILGQKVEFLVSFYNNEISEKSEIFDDQFSVERPDGSNFTLKIRSTKLEDSAMYFCASSGQGRDQPQHFGDGTRLSIL.

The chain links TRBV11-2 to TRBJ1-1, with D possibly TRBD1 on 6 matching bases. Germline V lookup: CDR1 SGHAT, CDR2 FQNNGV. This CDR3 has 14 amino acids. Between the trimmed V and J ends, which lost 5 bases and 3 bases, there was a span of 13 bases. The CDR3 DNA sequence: TGTGCCAGCAGCCAACAGGGATTTTACACTGAAGCTTTCTTT. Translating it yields CASSQQGFYTEAFF.

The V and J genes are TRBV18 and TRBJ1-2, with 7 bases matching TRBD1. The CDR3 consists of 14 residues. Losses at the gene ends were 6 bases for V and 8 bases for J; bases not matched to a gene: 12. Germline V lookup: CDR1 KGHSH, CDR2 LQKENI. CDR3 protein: CASSNDRDSHGYTF. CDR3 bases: TGTGCCAGCTCCAACGACAGGGACAGTCACGGCTACACCTTC.

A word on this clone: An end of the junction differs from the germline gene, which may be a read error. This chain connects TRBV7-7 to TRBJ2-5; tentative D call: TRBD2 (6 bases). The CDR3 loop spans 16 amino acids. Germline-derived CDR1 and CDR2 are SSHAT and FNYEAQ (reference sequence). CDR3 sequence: CASSTRLTGSYETQYF. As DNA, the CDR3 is TGTGCTAGCAGCACCCGCCTTACCGGGAGCTATGAGACCCAGTACTTC.

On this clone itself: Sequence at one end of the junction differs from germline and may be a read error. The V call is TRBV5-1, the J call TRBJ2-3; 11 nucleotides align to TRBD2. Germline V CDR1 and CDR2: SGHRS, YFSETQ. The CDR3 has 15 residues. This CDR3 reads CASSFPSGGTDAQYF. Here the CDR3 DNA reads TGCGCCAGCAGCTTTCCTAGCGGGGGGACAGATGCGCAGTATTTT.

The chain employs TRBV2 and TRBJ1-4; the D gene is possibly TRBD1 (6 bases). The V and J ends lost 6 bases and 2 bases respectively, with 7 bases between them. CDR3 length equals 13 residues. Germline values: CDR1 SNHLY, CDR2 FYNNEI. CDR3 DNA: TGTGCCAGCAGAGGACAGACTAATGAAAAACTGTTTTTT. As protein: CASRGQTNEKLFF.

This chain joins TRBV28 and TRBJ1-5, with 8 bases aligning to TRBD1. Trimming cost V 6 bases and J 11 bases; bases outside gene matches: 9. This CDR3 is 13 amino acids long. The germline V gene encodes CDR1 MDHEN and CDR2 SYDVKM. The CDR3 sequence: CASRTGGDRTQHF. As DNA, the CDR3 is TGTGCCAGCAGAACAGGGGGAGATAGGACCCAGCATTTT.

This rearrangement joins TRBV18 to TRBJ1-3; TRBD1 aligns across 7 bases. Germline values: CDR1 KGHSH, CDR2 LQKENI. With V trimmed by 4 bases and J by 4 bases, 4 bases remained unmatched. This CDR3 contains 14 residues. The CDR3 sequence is CASSRTGEGNTIYF. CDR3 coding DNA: TGTGCCAGCTCACGAACAGGGGAAGGAAACACCATATATTTT.

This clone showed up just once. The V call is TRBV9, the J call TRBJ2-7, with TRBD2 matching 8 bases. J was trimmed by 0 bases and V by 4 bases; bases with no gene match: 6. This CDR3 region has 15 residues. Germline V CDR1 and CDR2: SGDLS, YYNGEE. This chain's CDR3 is CASSTSGLSSYEQYF. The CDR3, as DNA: TGTGCCAGCAGCACTAGCGGCCTGAGCTCCTACGAGCAGTACTTC.

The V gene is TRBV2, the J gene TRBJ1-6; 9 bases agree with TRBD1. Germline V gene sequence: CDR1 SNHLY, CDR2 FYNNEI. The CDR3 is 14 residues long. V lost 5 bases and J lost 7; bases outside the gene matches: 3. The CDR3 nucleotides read TGTGCCAGCAGTCGGGACAGGGTGAATTCACCCCTCCACTTT. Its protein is CASSRDRVNSPLHF.

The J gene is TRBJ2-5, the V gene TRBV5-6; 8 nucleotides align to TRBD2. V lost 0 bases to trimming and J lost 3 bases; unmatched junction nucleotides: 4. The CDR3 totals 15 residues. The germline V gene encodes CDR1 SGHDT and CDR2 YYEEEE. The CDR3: CASSLVELAEETQYF. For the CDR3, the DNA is TGTGCCAGCAGCTTGGTAGAACTAGCGGAAGAGACCCAGTACTTC.

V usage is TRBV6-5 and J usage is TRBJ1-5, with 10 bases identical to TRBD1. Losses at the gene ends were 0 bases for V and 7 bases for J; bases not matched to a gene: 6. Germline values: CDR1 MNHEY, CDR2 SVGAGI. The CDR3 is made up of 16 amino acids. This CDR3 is CASSYSSRDRGQPQHF. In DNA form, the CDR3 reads TGTGCCAGCAGTTACTCGAGTAGGGACAGGGGACAGCCCCAGCATTTT.

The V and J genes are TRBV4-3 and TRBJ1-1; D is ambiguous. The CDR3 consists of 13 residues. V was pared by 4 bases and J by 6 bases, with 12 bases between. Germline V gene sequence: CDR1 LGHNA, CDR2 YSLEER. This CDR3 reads CASSRTDLAEAFF. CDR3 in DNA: TGCGCCAGCAGCCGCACGGACTTGGCTGAAGCTTTCTTT.

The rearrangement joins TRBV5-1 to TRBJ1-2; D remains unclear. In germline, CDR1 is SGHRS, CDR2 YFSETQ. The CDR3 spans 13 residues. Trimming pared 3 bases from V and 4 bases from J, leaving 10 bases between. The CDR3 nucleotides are TGCGCCAGCAGCTCGTCAGGTCTCTATGGCTACACCTTC. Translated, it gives CASSSSGLYGYTF.

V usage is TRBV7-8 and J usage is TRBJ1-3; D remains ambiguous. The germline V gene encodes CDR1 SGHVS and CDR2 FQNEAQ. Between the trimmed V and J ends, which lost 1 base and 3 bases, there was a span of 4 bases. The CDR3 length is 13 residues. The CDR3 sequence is CASSLDIGNTIYF. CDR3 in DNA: TGTGCCAGCAGCTTAGATATTGGAAACACCATATATTTT. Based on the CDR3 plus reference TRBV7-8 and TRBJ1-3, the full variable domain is GAGVSQSPRYKVAKRGQDVALRCDPISGHVSLFWYQQALGQGPEFLTYFQNEAQLDKSGLPSDRFFAERPEGSVSTLKIQRTQQEDSAVYLCASSLDIGNTIYFGEGSWLTVV.

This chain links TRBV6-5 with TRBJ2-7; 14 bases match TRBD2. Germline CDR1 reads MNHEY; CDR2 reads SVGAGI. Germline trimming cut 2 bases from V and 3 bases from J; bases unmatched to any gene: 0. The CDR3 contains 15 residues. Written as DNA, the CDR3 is TGTGCCAGCAGTTACGGACTAGCGGGGGGCTACGAGCAGTACTTC. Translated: CASSYGLAGGYEQYF.

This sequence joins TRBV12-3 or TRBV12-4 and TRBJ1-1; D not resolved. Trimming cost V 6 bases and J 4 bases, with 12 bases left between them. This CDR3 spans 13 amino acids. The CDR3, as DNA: TGTGCCAGCAGCCCGGGGAGGAGCACTGAAGCTTTCTTT. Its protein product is CASSPGRSTEAFF.